The subject of this entry is one T cell receptor beta chain. The data belong to a study of T cells in women clearing cervical HPV infection. Study at large: Blood came at first lesion visit for cases, post-clearance for controls.

Using immunoSEQ multiplex PCR, the repertoire was profiled, and TCRdb retains in-frame clones only, with some absent. This repertoire includes about 45,000 clones. The TCR was taken from a woman aged 18 to 69 with a cervical HPV16 infection that either progressed to CIN3+ or cleared (not recorded which). Sequenced material: blood buffy coat.

The chain's CDR3 is CAISETGGIYGYTF. Incomplete CDR3 DNA: TGTGCCATCAGCGAGACAGGGGGCATCTATGGC. The chain combines TRBV10-3 with TRBJ1-2; 10 nucleotides align to TRBD1. The read halts 3 residues ahead of the CDR3 end, with the missing end drawn from the germline J gene. V lost 6 bases and J lost 4; bases outside the gene matches: 5. This CDR3 is built from 14 residues. Germline V gene lookup returns CDR1 ENHRY and CDR2 SYGVKD.